This T cell receptor (beta chain) was recorded in a study of OX40 agonist ivuxolimab in advanced cancers. Study summary: Head and neck, renal cell, melanoma or hepatocellular carcinoma were the cancers that dose-escalation patients had. Overall study findings and caveats: Fewer expanded clones were found on average in CD4+ than in CD8+ T cells.

Sequencing used immunoSEQ multiplex PCR; TCRdb keeps in-frame clones, though not all of them. Of 67,000 or so clones in the sample, 89% were seen once. This clone was seen only a few times. Its antigen is undetermined. CDR1 is LNHDA and CDR2 is SQIVND in the germline V gene (reference sequence). Between the trimmed V and J ends, which lost 1 base and 5 bases, there was a span of 14 bases. The CDR3 is made up of 15 amino acids. The chain is built from TRBV19 and TRBJ1-2; D is undetermined. The sequences come from CD4+ or CD8+ T cells sorted from blood, collected in a trial of the OX40 agonist ivuxolimab. The clonotype comes from an adult with an advanced solid tumor such as melanoma, head and neck, liver or kidney cancer. As DNA, the CDR3 is TGTGCCAGTAGTATAGGCGGCAGATCGGTTTATGGCTACACCTTC. This codes for CASSIGGRSVYGYTF.